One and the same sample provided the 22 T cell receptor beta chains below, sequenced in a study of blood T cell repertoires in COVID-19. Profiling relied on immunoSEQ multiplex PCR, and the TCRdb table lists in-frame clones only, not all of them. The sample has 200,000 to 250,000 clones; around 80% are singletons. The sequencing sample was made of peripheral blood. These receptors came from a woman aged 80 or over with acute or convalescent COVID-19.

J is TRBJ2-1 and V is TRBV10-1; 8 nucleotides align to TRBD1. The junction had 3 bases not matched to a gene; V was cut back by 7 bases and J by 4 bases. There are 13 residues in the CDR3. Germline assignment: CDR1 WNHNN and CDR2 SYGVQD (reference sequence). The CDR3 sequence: CASNGTGYNEQFF. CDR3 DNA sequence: TGCGCCAGCAATGGGACAGGTTACAATGAGCAGTTCTTC.

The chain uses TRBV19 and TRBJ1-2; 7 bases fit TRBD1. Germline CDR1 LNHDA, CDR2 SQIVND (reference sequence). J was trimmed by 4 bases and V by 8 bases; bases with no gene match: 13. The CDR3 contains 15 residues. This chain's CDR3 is CASCKIGTEPYGYTF. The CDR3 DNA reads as TGTGCCAGTTGTAAAATAGGGACAGAACCCTATGGCTACACCTTC.

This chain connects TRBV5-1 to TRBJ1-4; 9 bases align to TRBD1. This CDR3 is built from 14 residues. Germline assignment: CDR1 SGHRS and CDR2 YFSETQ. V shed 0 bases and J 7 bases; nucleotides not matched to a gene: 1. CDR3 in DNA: TGCGCCAGCAGCTTGGACAGGGGGCGTGAAAAACTGTTTTTT. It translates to CASSLDRGREKLFF.

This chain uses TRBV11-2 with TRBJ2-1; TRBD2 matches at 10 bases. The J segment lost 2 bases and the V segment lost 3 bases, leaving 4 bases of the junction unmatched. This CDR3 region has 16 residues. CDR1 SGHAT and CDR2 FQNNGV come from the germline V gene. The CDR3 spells CASSFLAGGPYNEQFF. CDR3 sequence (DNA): TGTGCCAGCAGCTTCTTAGCGGGGGGACCCTACAATGAGCAGTTCTTC.

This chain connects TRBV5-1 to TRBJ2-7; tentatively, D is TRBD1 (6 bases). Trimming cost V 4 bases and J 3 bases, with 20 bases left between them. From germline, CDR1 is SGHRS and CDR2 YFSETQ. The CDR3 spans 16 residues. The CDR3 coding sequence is TGCGCCAGCAGCCAAGGGACGCAGGGGAAGCTCTACGAGCAGTACTTC. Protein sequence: CASSQGTQGKLYEQYF.

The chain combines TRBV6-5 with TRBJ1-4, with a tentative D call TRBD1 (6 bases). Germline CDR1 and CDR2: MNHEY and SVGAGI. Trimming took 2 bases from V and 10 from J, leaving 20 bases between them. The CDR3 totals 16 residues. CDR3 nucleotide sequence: TGTGCCAGCAGTTACACCCCAGGGGCCGAGGGCCGAAAACTGTTTTTT. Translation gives CASSYTPGAEGRKLFF.

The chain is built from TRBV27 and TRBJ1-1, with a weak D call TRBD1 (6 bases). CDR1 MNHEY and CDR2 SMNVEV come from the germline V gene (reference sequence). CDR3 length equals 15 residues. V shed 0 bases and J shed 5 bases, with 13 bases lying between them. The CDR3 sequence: CASSLSRGGKTEAFF. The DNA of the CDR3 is TGTGCCAGCAGTTTATCGCGGGGGGGCAAGACTGAAGCTTTCTTT.

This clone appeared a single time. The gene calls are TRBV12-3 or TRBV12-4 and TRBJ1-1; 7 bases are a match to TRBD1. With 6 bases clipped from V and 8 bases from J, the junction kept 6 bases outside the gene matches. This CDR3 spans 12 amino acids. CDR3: CASSRGQREAFF. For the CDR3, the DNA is TGTGCCAGCAGCCGGGGACAGAGAGAAGCTTTCTTT.

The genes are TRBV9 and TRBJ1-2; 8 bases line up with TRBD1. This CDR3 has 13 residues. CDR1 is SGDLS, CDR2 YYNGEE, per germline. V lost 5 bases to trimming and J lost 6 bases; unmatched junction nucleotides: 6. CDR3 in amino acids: CASSRDRHHGYTF. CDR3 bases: TGTGCCAGCAGTCGGGACAGGCATCATGGCTACACCTTC.

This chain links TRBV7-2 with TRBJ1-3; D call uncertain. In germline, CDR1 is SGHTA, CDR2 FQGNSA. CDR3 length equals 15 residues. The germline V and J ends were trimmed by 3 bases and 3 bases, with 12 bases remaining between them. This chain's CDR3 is CASSLYSNLGNTIYF. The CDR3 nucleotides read TGTGCCAGCAGCTTGTACAGCAACCTTGGAAACACCATATATTTT.

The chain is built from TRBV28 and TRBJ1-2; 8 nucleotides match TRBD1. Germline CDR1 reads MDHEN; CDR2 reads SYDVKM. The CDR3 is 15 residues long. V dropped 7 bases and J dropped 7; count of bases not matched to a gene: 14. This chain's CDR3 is CASTIPPGGTGGYTF. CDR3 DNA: TGTGCCAGCACCATCCCCCCAGGGGGCACGGGTGGCTACACCTTC.

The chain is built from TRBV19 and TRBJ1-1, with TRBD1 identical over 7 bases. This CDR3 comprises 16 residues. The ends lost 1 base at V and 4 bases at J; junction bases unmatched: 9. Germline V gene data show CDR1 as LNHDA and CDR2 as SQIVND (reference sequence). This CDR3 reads CASSIGRQGFFTEAFF. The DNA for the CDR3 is TGTGCCAGTAGTATAGGACGACAGGGTTTCTTCACTGAAGCTTTCTTT.

The CDR3 sequence: CASSLSPRQGWTTEAFF. The CDR3 DNA follows: TGTGCCAGCAGTTTATCCCCCAGACAGGGGTGGACCACTGAAGCTTTCTTT. This chain links TRBV27 with TRBJ1-1; 8 bases fit TRBD1. Trimming removed 0 bases from V and 4 bases from J; junction bases left unmatched: 10. Looked up from germline, CDR1 is MNHEY and CDR2 is SMNVEV (reference sequence). The CDR3 is 17 amino acids.

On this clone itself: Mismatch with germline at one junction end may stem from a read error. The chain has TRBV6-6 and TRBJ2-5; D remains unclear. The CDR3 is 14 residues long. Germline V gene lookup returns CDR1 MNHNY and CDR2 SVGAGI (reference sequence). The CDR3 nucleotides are TGTGCCAGCAGCTACTCGACCAGCGCCAAGACCCAGTACTTC. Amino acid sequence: CASSYSTSAKTQYF.

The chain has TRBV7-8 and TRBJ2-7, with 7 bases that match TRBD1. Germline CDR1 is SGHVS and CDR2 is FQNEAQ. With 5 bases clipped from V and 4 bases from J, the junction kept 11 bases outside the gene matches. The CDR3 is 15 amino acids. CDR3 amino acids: CASSETGTAHYEQYF. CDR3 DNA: TGTGCCAGCAGCGAAACCGGGACAGCGCATTACGAGCAGTACTTC.

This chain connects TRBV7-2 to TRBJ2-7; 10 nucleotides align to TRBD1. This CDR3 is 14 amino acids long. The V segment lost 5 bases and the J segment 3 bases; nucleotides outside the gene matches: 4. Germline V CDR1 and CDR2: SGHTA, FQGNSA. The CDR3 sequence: CASSNRDRGYEQYF. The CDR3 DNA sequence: TGTGCCAGCAGCAACCGGGACAGGGGCTACGAGCAGTACTTC.

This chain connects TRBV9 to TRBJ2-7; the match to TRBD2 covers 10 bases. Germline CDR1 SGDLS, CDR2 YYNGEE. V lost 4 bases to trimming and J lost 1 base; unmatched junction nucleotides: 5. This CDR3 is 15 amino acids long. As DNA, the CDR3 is TGTGCCAGCAGCATACTAGCGGGGAATTCCTACGAGCAGTACTTC. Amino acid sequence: CASSILAGNSYEQYF.

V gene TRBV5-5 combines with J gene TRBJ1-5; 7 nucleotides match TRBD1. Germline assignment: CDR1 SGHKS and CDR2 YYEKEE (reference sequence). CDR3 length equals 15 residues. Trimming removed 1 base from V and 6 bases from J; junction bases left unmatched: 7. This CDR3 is CASSLSGGLIQPQHF. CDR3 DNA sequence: TGTGCCAGCAGCTTGTCAGGGGGTCTAATTCAGCCCCAGCATTTT.

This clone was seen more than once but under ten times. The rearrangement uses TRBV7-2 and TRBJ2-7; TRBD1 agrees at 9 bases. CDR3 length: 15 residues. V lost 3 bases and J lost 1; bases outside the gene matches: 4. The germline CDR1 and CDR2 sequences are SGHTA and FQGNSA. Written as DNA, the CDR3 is TGTGCCAGCAGCTTTCAGACAGGGGGTTCCTACGAGCAGTACTTC. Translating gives CASSFQTGGSYEQYF. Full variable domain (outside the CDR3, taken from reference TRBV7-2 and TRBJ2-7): GAGVSQSPSNKVTEKGKDVELRCDPISGHTALYWYRQSLGQGLEFLIYFQGNSAPDKSGLPSDRFSAERTGGSVSTLTIQRTQQEDSAVYLCASSFQTGGSYEQYFGPGTRLTVT.

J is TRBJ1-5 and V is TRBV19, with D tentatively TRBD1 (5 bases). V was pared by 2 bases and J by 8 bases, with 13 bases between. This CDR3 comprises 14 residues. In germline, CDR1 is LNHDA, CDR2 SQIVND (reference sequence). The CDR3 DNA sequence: TGTGCCAGTAGTATATCAGGGCCGGGAGAGCCCCAGCATTTT. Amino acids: CASSISGPGEPQHF.

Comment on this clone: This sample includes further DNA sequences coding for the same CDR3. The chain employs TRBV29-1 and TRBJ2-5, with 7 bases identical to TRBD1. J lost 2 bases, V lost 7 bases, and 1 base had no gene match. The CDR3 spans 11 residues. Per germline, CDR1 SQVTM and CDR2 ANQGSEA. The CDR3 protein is CSGGQQETQYF. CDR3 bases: TGCAGCGGGGGACAGCAAGAGACCCAGTACTTC.

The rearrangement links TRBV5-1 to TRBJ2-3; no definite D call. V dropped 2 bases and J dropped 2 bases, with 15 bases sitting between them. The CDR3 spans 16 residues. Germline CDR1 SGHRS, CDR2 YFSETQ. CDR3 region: CASSFGRGQSTDTQYF. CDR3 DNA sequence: TGCGCCAGCAGCTTTGGCCGTGGGCAGTCCACAGATACGCAGTATTTT.